These 31 T cell receptor beta chains were all obtained from the same sample, sequenced in a study of T cell responses to AZD1222 COVID-19 vaccine. Libraries were prepared by immunoSEQ multiplex PCR; TCRdb keeps only in-frame clonotypes and omits some of them. The sample consists of about 130,000 clones, 70% to 90% of them appearing once. The sequencing used peripheral blood, collected on day 0 of AZD1222 vaccination. The receptors were sampled from an adult in good health.

The chain uses TRBV10-2 and TRBJ2-7; the match to TRBD1 covers 8 bases. The CDR3 is 16 residues long. The junction had 6 bases not matched to a gene; V was cut back by 2 bases and J by 0 bases. Germline V gene lookup returns CDR1 WSHSY and CDR2 SAAADI. CDR3 sequence: CASSEGRTGSSYEQYF. CDR3 DNA: TGCGCCAGCAGTGAGGGTCGGACAGGGAGCTCCTACGAGCAGTACTTC.

The CDR3 is CASSSNTARGYTF. The CDR3, as DNA: TGTGCCAGCAGCTCAAATACAGCCCGTGGCTACACCTTC. The chain couples TRBV28 to TRBJ1-2; D gene unclear. This CDR3 region has 13 residues. V lost 6 bases to trimming and J lost 7 bases, with 15 bases between them. CDR1 MDHEN and CDR2 SYDVKM come from the germline V gene.

This clone was found once. The J gene is TRBJ1-4, the V gene TRBV5-1; 8 bases agree with TRBD1. J was trimmed by 1 base and V by 1 base; bases with no gene match: 0. This CDR3 comprises 15 residues. The germline CDR1 and CDR2 sequences are SGHRS and YFSETQ. The CDR3 sequence: CASSLTGGTNEKLFF. CDR3 DNA sequence: TGCGCCAGCAGCTTGACAGGGGGAACTAATGAAAAACTGTTTTTT.

The chain recombines TRBV7-2 with TRBJ2-7; D not certain. The CDR3 has 15 residues. Germline V CDR1 and CDR2: SGHTA, FQGNSA. With 0 bases removed from V and 0 bases from J, the gap between germline ends came to 9 bases. The DNA for the CDR3 is TGTGCCAGCAGCTTAGCGGGGTCGAGCTCCTACGAGCAGTACTTC. Residues: CASSLAGSSSYEQYF.

This chain uses TRBV6-5 with TRBJ2-7; TRBD2 might be the D (7 bases). The ends were cut back, 2 bases at V and 5 bases at J, with 16 bases in the middle. CDR1 is MNHEY, CDR2 SVGAGI, per germline. The CDR3 sequence is 15 residues long. The CDR3 is CASSYVTPGGDEQYF. CDR3 sequence (DNA): TGTGCCAGCAGTTACGTGACTCCGGGGGGCGACGAGCAGTACTTC.

The rearrangement links TRBV14 to TRBJ2-2; no clear D. Trimming shortened V by 0 bases and J by 6 bases, and 8 bases separated the two germline ends. The CDR3 is made up of 14 amino acids. Per germline, CDR1 SGHDN and CDR2 FVKESK. This CDR3 reads CASSQDLLAGELFF. The CDR3 coding sequence is TGTGCCAGCAGCCAAGATCTCCTTGCCGGGGAGCTGTTTTTT.

The rearrangement joins TRBV7-2 to TRBJ1-2; no clear D gene. The ends were cut back, 6 bases at V and 7 bases at J, with 9 bases in the middle. CDR3 length equals 11 residues. Germline V gives CDR1 SGHTA, CDR2 FQGNSA. The CDR3 loop reads CASSEALGYTF. CDR3 DNA sequence: TGTGCCAGCAGTGAGGCCCTTGGCTACACCTTC.

J is TRBJ1-4 and V is TRBV5-6; D not certain. CDR1 and CDR2 from the germline V gene are SGHDT and YYEEEE. The CDR3 runs to 15 residues. Trimming cost V 0 bases and J 8 bases, with 14 bases left between them. CDR3 loop: CASSLAGSPWEKLFF. As DNA, the CDR3 is TGTGCCAGCAGCTTGGCGGGCAGTCCTTGGGAAAAACTGTTTTTT.

The chain joins TRBV4-1 to TRBJ2-7, with D hard to call. This CDR3 has 13 residues. CDR1 is MGHRA, CDR2 YSYEKL, per germline. Trimming removed 4 bases at V and 0 bases at J, with 7 bases between. CDR3 DNA: TGCGCCAGCAGCCTGGAAGACTCCTACGAGCAGTACTTC. Encoded protein: CASSLEDSYEQYF.

The chain is built from TRBV18 and TRBJ2-1, with D perhaps matching TRBD2 (6 bases). This CDR3 comprises 15 residues. Germline-derived CDR1 and CDR2 are KGHSH and LQKENI. Trimming cost V 3 bases and J 2 bases, with 11 bases left between them. The CDR3 coding sequence is TGTGCCAGCTCACCGAACGGGGGAACCTACAATGAGCAGTTCTTC. Translated: CASSPNGGTYNEQFF. Looking up the rest from reference TRBV18 and TRBJ2-1 gives the full variable domain: NAGVMQNPRHLVRRRGQEARLRCSPMKGHSHVYWYRQLPEEGLKFMVYLQKENIIDESGMPKERFSAEFPKEGPSILRIQQVVRGDSAAYFCASSPNGGTYNEQFFGPGTRLTVL.

The count of this clone is one. The chain employs TRBV7-3 and TRBJ1-2, with no clear D. Germline-derived CDR1 and CDR2 are SGHTA and FQGTGA. The CDR3 consists of 13 residues. V shed 4 bases and J shed 7 bases, with 13 bases lying between them. The CDR3 DNA reads TGTGCCAGCAGCTCCTCACAGTCGGGTGGCTACACCTTC. It yields the protein CASSSSQSGGYTF.

The chain has TRBV28 and TRBJ1-5; D not resolved. Trimming left V 6 bases short and J 0 bases short, with 12 bases between. CDR1 is MDHEN and CDR2 is SYDVKM in the germline V gene. The CDR3 length is 15 residues. The CDR3 DNA sequence: TGTGCCAGCAGCCAAGGCACAGCTAGCAATCAGCCCCAGCATTTT. It codes for CASSQGTASNQPQHF.

The chain employs TRBV3-1 (or the pseudogene TRBV3-2) and TRBJ2-5; D might be TRBD2 (6 bases). CDR1 and CDR2 from the germline V gene are LGHDT and YNNKEL (reference sequence). Trimming took 1 base from V and 4 from J, leaving 10 bases between them. The CDR3 is 14 residues long. The chain's CDR3 is CASSQAVGGETQYF. The CDR3 DNA reads TGTGCCAGCAGCCAAGCGGTGGGGGGAGAGACCCAGTACTTC.

This CDR3 is CASSEPGQGRDLWYF. The DNA for the CDR3 is TGCGCCAGCAGTGAACCCGGACAAGGTCGGGATTTGTGGTATTTT. V gene TRBV10-2 combines with J gene TRBJ2-3; perhaps D is TRBD1 or TRBD2 (5 bases each). The CDR3 length is 15 residues. Trimming took 3 bases from V and 14 from J, leaving 24 bases between them. The germline V gene has CDR1 WSHSY and CDR2 SAAADI.

V is TRBV20-1 and J is TRBJ2-2; TRBD2 matches 8 bases. The J segment lost 8 bases and the V segment lost 6 bases, leaving 14 bases of the junction unmatched. There are 15 residues in the CDR3. From germline, CDR1 is DFQATT and CDR2 SNEGSKA (reference sequence). The CDR3 coding sequence is TGCAGTGCGAGTCCGGCCGGGACTAGTAGAGGGGAGCTGTTTTTT. This codes for CSASPAGTSRGELFF.

The chain uses TRBV29-1 and TRBJ2-2; tentatively, D is TRBD1 (5 bases). This CDR3 region has 16 residues. The V gene's germline CDR1 is SQVTM and CDR2 ANQGSEA. The V end lost 3 bases, the J end lost 1 base, and 15 bases lay between the germline ends. The CDR3 loop reads CSVDAVGHENTGELFF. CDR3 coding DNA: TGCAGCGTTGATGCGGTAGGACACGAGAACACCGGGGAGCTGTTTTTT.

The chain links TRBV5-1 to TRBJ2-3; unclear D gene. The CDR3 is made up of 14 amino acids. V was pared by 4 bases and J by 1 base, with 10 bases between. Germline lookup yields CDR1 SGHRS and CDR2 YFSETQ. As DNA, the CDR3 is TGCGCCAGCAGCCCTGGGAAGGGCACAGATACGCAGTATTTT. As protein: CASSPGKGTDTQYF.

This sequence joins TRBV28 and TRBJ1-5; 10 nucleotides line up with TRBD1. V lost 3 bases and J lost 2; bases outside the gene matches: 4. Germline V gene lookup returns CDR1 MDHEN and CDR2 SYDVKM. The CDR3 totals 16 residues. This chain's CDR3 is CASSLGQGMRNQPQHF. The CDR3 bases are TGTGCCAGCAGTTTGGGACAGGGGATGCGCAATCAGCCCCAGCATTTT.

The rearrangement uses TRBV5-1 and TRBJ2-7; D gene unclear. Trimming pared 5 bases from V and 4 bases from J, leaving 22 bases between. This CDR3 is built from 16 residues. Germline-derived CDR1 and CDR2 are SGHRS and YFSETQ. The CDR3 sequence is CASRPLSGGAQYEQYF. Here the CDR3 DNA reads TGCGCCAGCAGACCCCTGTCGGGTGGTGCCCAATACGAGCAGTACTTC.

The V and J genes are TRBV6-7 and TRBJ1-2; D gene unclear. TRBV6-7 has ORF status, its function being uncertain. V shed 5 bases and J shed 5 bases, with 9 bases lying between them. The CDR3 spans 12 residues. The CDR3 DNA sequence: TGTGCCAGCAGTCCCGGGGTATATGGCTACACCTTC. Amino acids: CASSPGVYGYTF.

This chain joins TRBV5-5 and TRBJ1-1; 8 bases map to TRBD1. The CDR3 totals 11 residues. Per germline, CDR1 SGHKS and CDR2 YYEKEE (reference sequence). The V gene end was trimmed by 3 bases and the J gene end by 10 bases; junction bases not matched to a gene: 2. The CDR3 DNA is TGTGCCAGCAGCTCACAGGGGGGAGCTTTCTTT. It translates to CASSSQGGAFF. The complete variable domain, with remaining parts taken from reference TRBV5-5 and TRBJ1-1, reads DAGVTQSPTHLIKTRGQQVTLRCSPISGHKSVSWYQQVLGQGPQFIFQYYEKEERGRGNFPDRFSARQFPNYSSELNVNALLLGDSALYLCASSSQGGAFFGQGTRLTVV.

The sample holds a few counts of this clone. The chain links TRBV9 to TRBJ1-1, with unresolved D. V was trimmed by 0 bases and J by 7 bases, leaving 13 bases between them. CDR1 is SGDLS, CDR2 YYNGEE, per germline. The CDR3 runs to 14 residues. CDR3 loop: CASSVEGLSSEAFF. The CDR3 bases are TGTGCCAGCAGCGTAGAAGGTTTGAGTAGTGAAGCTTTCTTT.

With regard to this clone: Other nucleotide sequences from this sample produce the same CDR3. The V and J genes are TRBV19 and TRBJ1-2, with TRBD1 matching 8 bases. The CDR3 extends over 14 amino acids. Germline trimming cut 3 bases from V and 4 bases from J; bases unmatched to any gene: 4. Germline-derived CDR1 and CDR2 are LNHDA and SQIVND (reference sequence). CDR3 nucleotides: TGTGCCAGTAGTATCGGACAGGGTTCCTATGGCTACACCTTC. This encodes CASSIGQGSYGYTF.

The V and J genes are TRBV7-2 and TRBJ1-2, with D possibly being TRBD1 (6 bases). The ends were cut back, 5 bases at V and 3 bases at J, with 10 bases in the middle. The germline V gene has CDR1 SGHTA and CDR2 FQGNSA. The CDR3 is 13 amino acids. CDR3 residues: CASSIRTDYGYTF. Written as DNA, the CDR3 is TGTGCCAGCAGCATACGGACAGACTATGGCTACACCTTC.

The chain combines TRBV21-1 with TRBJ1-5. TRBV21-1 is designated a pseudogene. This CDR3 comprises 12 residues. CDR3 region: CANGRKNQPQHF. The CDR3 bases are TGTGCCAATGGACGGAAGAATCAGCCCCAGCATTTT.

The V call is TRBV10-3, the J call TRBJ1-1; D is unresolved. This CDR3 is built from 12 residues. Trimming pared 2 bases from V and 8 bases from J, leaving 9 bases between. CDR1 is ENHRY, CDR2 SYGVKD, per germline. The CDR3 reads CAISENVLEAFF. The CDR3 DNA reads TGTGCCATCAGTGAGAACGTCTTAGAAGCTTTCTTT.

The J gene is TRBJ2-2, the V gene TRBV19; D could derive from TRBD1 or TRBD2 (6 bases each). Germline values: CDR1 LNHDA, CDR2 SQIVND (reference sequence). The CDR3 spans 14 residues. V dropped 7 bases and J dropped 2 bases, with 11 bases sitting between them. As DNA, the CDR3 is TGTGCCAGTAAGGGGGGAACAAACACCGGGGAGCTGTTTTTT. Translation gives CASKGGTNTGELFF.

This rearrangement joins TRBV6-1 to TRBJ1-6; D is perhaps TRBD1 (6 bases). This CDR3 has 15 residues. Trimming took off 3 bases at V and 4 bases at J, with 10 bases between the two ends. Germline values: CDR1 MNHNS, CDR2 SASEGT. The CDR3 DNA sequence: TGTGCCAGCAGTGAGACAGGCACATATAATTCACCCCTCCACTTT. This encodes CASSETGTYNSPLHF.

This chain connects TRBV18 to TRBJ1-6, with D possibly matching TRBD1 (6 bases). The CDR3 totals 15 residues. Per germline, CDR1 KGHSH and CDR2 LQKENI. Trimming left V 3 bases short and J 7 bases short, with 13 bases between. The CDR3 sequence is CASSPLDSLNSPLHF. The DNA of the CDR3 is TGTGCCAGCTCACCCCTGGACAGCCTAAATTCACCCCTCCACTTT.

The rearrangement joins TRBV11-2 to TRBJ1-2, with TRBD1 identical over 10 bases. There are 15 residues in the CDR3. Germline CDR1 and CDR2: SGHAT and FQNNGV. With V trimmed by 5 bases and J by 0 bases, 3 bases remained unmatched. The CDR3 protein is CASSLGQGANYGYTF. The CDR3 nucleotides read TGTGCCAGCAGCCTAGGACAGGGGGCTAACTATGGCTACACCTTC. The whole variable domain, remainder taken from reference TRBV11-2 and TRBJ1-2, is EAGVAQSPRYKIIEKRQSVAFWCNPISGHATLYWYQQILGQGPKLLIQFQNNGVVDDSQLPKDRFSAERLKGVDSTLKIQPAKLEDSAVYLCASSLGQGANYGYTFGSGTRLTVV.

This rearrangement joins TRBV6-6 to TRBJ1-2; D might be TRBD1 (5 bases). The CDR3 is 13 amino acids. V was clipped by 9 bases and J by 4 bases, with 15 bases between them. The germline V gene encodes CDR1 MNHNY and CDR2 SVGAGI (reference sequence). The CDR3 coding sequence is TGTGCCAGTTCCAGGGTTGGGGGCTATGGCTACACCTTC. This encodes CASSRVGGYGYTF.